These 3 T cell receptor beta chains were all obtained from the same sample, sequenced in a study of blood T cell repertoires in COVID-19. Repertoires were generated with immunoSEQ multiplex PCR, while TCRdb's copy carries only in-frame clones and drops some. The table has about 240,000 clones, 70% to 90% seen once. The sample taken for sequencing was peripheral blood. Receptors were obtained from a woman between 50 and 59 years old with COVID-19, enrolled during active disease.

The V and J genes are TRBV4-1 and TRBJ2-7; D may be TRBD2 (5 bases). The CDR3 runs to 18 residues. From germline, CDR1 is MGHRA and CDR2 YSYEKL. V dropped 1 base and J dropped 3 bases, with 22 bases sitting between them. The CDR3 region has the DNA TGCGCCAGCAGCCAAGCTGGGGATACGTGGGTCGGGGACTACGAGCAGTACGTC. Encoded protein: CASSQAGDTWVGDYEQYV.

This clone was seen a few times. The J gene is TRBJ2-7, the V gene TRBV28, with 12 nucleotides matching TRBD1. J gave up 8 bases and V 5 bases, and 16 bases lay outside the gene matches. This CDR3 region has 17 residues. Germline loops: CDR1 MDHEN, CDR2 SYDVKM. CDR3 residues: CASSLDPGTGGVYQQYF. The CDR3 DNA is TGTGCCAGCAGTCTCGATCCCGGGACAGGGGGCGTTTATCAGCAGTACTTC.

In this sample, this clone turned up once. V gene TRBV5-1 combines with J gene TRBJ2-1, with 9 bases matching TRBD2. CDR1 is SGHRS and CDR2 is YFSETQ in the germline V gene. The junction had 6 bases not matched to a gene; V was cut back by 2 bases and J by 6 bases. The CDR3 spans 15 residues. The CDR3 DNA follows: TGCGCCAGCAGCTTAGCGGGGGGACCCGCCAATGAGCAGTTCTTC. This gives the protein CASSLAGGPANEQFF.